Listed below are T cell receptor beta chains from one sample, sequenced in a study of T cell responses to AZD1222 COVID-19 vaccine. Profiling relied on immunoSEQ multiplex PCR, and the TCRdb table lists in-frame clones only, not all of them. The repertoire holds more than 95,000 clones, with around 80% as singletons. Specimen: peripheral blood, collected on day 0 of AZD1222 vaccination. Receptors originate from an adult in good health. Both conserved end residues are part of each CDR3. D genes are given only for firm matches. Size values are once, few and many counts, or a class for expanded clones, and some rows have none.

TRBV2	TRBD2	TRBJ2-7	16	few	CASSLGLARTKLEQYF	TGTGCCAGCAGTCTGGGACTAGCGAGGACTAAATTGGAGCAGTACTTC
TRBV29-1	TRBD1	TRBJ2-7	15	-	CSVLKTGGVFYEQYF	TGCAGCGTTCTTAAGACAGGGGGAGTTTTCTACGAGCAGTACTTC
TRBV7-2	TRBD1	TRBJ1-2	14	-	CASSRSQGANGYTF	TGTGCCAGCAGCAGATCCCAGGGGGCAAATGGCTACACCTTC
TRBV3-1/TRBV3-2	-	TRBJ1-1	14	-	CASSQGTGNTEAFF	TGTGCCAGCAGCCAAGGGACCGGCAACACTGAAGCTTTCTTT
TRBV9	-	TRBJ1-2	13	-	CASSPGEAYGYTF	TGTGCCAGCAGCCCGGGGGAGGCCTATGGCTACACCTTC
TRBV29-1	-	TRBJ1-1	13	-	CSVPGLGNTEAFF	TGCAGCGTCCCCGGACTTGGGAACACTGAAGCTTTCTTT
TRBV9	-	TRBJ1-5	13	-	CASSATIGQPQHF	TGTGCCAGCAGCGCAACCATTGGTCAGCCCCAGCATTTT
TRBV7-2	-	TRBJ1-1	15	-	CASSLYNTKNTEAFF	TGTGCCAGCAGCTTGTACAACACAAAGAACACTGAAGCTTTCTTT
TRBV6-5	-	TRBJ1-5	14	-	CASSYSPGWQPQHF	TGTGCCAGCAGTTACTCGCCGGGGTGGCAGCCCCAGCATTTT
TRBV28	-	TRBJ1-2	13	-	CASSSGQTYGYTF	TGTGCCAGCAGTTCGGGACAAACCTATGGCTACACCTTC
TRBV6-5	-	TRBJ1-2	14	-	CASSYGGNYYGYTF	TGTGCCAGCAGTTACGGGGGGAACTACTATGGCTACACCTTC
TRBV5-1	TRBD1	TRBJ2-1	17	-	CASSRIGQGDSYNEQFF	TGCGCCAGCAGCCGTATTGGACAGGGGGACTCCTACAATGAGCAGTTCTTC
TRBV29-1	-	TRBJ1-4	11	-	CSVEEGGKLFF	TGCAGCGTTGAAGAAGGGGGGAAACTGTTTTTT
TRBV6-5	-	TRBJ2-7	13	-	CASSYDLTLGQYF	TGTGCCAGCAGTTACGATCTGACTCTCGGGCAGTACTTC
TRBV24-1	-	TRBJ1-5	14	-	CATSDSGPYQPQHF	TGTGCCACCAGTGATTCGGGTCCCTATCAGCCCCAGCATTTT
TRBV27	TRBD1	TRBJ2-1	14	-	CASTRGTGVNEQFF	TGTGCCAGCACTAGGGGGACAGGGGTCAATGAGCAGTTCTTC
TRBV11-3	TRBD2	TRBJ2-5	13	-	CASSSGGRETQYF	TGTGCCAGCAGCTCGGGGGGGCGGGAGACCCAGTACTTC
TRBV6-5	-	TRBJ2-7	13	-	CASRRGRDYEQYF	TGTGCCAGCAGACGGGGCAGGGACTACGAGCAGTACTTC
TRBV5-6	TRBD1	TRBJ1-1	15	-	CASSLPGGVNTEAFF	TGTGCCAGCAGCTTACCAGGGGGGGTGAACACTGAAGCTTTCTTT
TRBV12-3/TRBV12-4	-	TRBJ1-2	13	-	CASSYRDHYGYTF	TGTGCCAGCAGCTACCGCGATCACTATGGCTACACCTTC
TRBV5-1	-	TRBJ1-2	13	-	CASSLVLGGGYTF	TGCGCCAGCAGCTTGGTCTTAGGGGGTGGCTACACCTTC
TRBV7-2	TRBD1	TRBJ2-5	16	-	CASSFTGGAGSETQYF	TGTGCCAGCAGCTTTACAGGGGGCGCTGGTTCAGAGACCCAGTACTTC
TRBV11-3	-	TRBJ2-7	14	-	CASSTQKGRHEQYF	TGTGCCAGCAGCACCCAGAAGGGAAGGCACGAGCAGTACTTC
TRBV4-3	-	TRBJ2-2	13	once	CASSQDRSGELFF	TGCGCCAGCAGCCAAGACAGGTCCGGGGAGCTGTTTTTT
TRBV18	-	TRBJ1-1	14	-	CASSPAGRDTEAFF	TGTGCCAGCTCACCAGCAGGGCGAGACACTGAAGCTTTCTTT
TRBV9	-	TRBJ1-2	12	-	CASSEGNYGYTF	TGTGCCAGCTCGGAGGGGAACTATGGCTACACCTTC
TRBV6-5	TRBD1	TRBJ1-5	14	once	CASSLTGDNQPQHF	TGTGCCAGCAGTTTGACAGGGGACAATCAGCCCCAGCATTTT
TRBV3-1/TRBV3-2	-	TRBJ1-3	12	once	CASSQSENTIYF	TGTGCCAGCAGCCAATCCGAGAACACCATATATTTT
TRBV7-9	TRBD2	TRBJ2-3	19	-	CASSLASGGATWGTDTQYF	TGTGCCAGCAGCTTAGCTAGCGGGGGGGCCACGTGGGGCACAGATACGCAGTATTTT
TRBV10-3	-	TRBJ1-2	14	-	CAISDLGERNGYTF	TGTGCCATCAGTGATTTAGGGGAGAGGAATGGCTACACCTTC
TRBV6-1	TRBD1	TRBJ1-3	15	many	CASSDSTGVGNTIYF	TGTGCCAGCAGTGATTCGACAGGGGTCGGAAACACCATATATTTT
TRBV21-1	-	TRBJ2-3	13	few	CARTSGEVDTQYF	TGTGCCAGGACTAGCGGGGAGGTAGATACGCAGTATTTT
TRBV6-2/TRBV6-3	-	TRBJ2-6	14	many	CASSYSSGANVLTF	TGTGCCAGCAGTTACAGTTCTGGGGCCAACGTCCTGACTTTC
TRBV2	-	TRBJ1-6	14	-	CASSALGTNSPLHF	TGTGCCAGCAGTGCGTTGGGGACTAATTCACCCCTCCACTTT
TRBV5-3	-	TRBJ1-5	17	once	CARSLRLGDFCERPQHF	TGTGCCAGAAGCTTACGACTAGGGGACTTCTGCGAACGGCCCCAGCATTTT
TRBV6-5	TRBD1	TRBJ1-6	15	-	CASNNRQGRDSPLHF	TGTGCCAGCAACAACAGACAGGGGAGGGATTCACCCCTCCACTTT
TRBV5-1	-	TRBJ2-3	17	-	CASSSLPQSPSTDTQYF	TGCGCCAGCAGCTCTCTCCCGCAGAGCCCTAGCACAGATACGCAGTATTTT
TRBV4-2	-	TRBJ1-3	14	-	CASSPETAGNTIYF	TGTGCCAGCAGCCCGGAGACAGCCGGAAACACCATATATTTT
TRBV7-2	TRBD1	TRBJ1-3	17	-	CASSLGQNLFSGNTIYF	TGTGCCAGCAGTCTGGGACAGAATTTATTCTCTGGAAACACCATATATTTT
TRBV5-1	TRBD1	TRBJ1-2	15	-	CASSSGQGGQYGYTF	TGCGCCAGCAGCAGTGGACAGGGGGGGCAATATGGCTACACCTTC
TRBV5-5	-	TRBJ1-2	14	few	CASSLYPSLDGYTF	TGTGCCAGCAGCCTATACCCGAGTTTGGATGGCTACACCTTC
TRBV6-2/TRBV6-3	TRBD1	TRBJ2-7	15	-	CASSPPGQGAYEQYF	TGTGCCAGCAGCCCACCGGGACAGGGGGCCTACGAGCAGTACTTC
TRBV14	-	TRBJ1-1	13	-	CASTSGGNTEAFF	TGTGCCAGCACCTCGGGAGGGAACACTGAAGCTTTCTTT
TRBV10-3	-	TRBJ1-5	14	-	CAISPERNNQPQHF	TGTGCCATCAGCCCAGAGAGAAACAATCAGCCCCAGCATTTT
TRBV5-1	-	TRBJ1-1	14	-	CASSGLLRGTEAFF	TGCGCCAGCAGCGGGCTACTCAGGGGCACTGAAGCTTTCTTT
TRBV19	-	TRBJ2-5	17	-	CASSRTRGAVGQETQYF	TGTGCCAGTAGTAGGACGAGGGGGGCAGTCGGCCAAGAGACCCAGTACTTC